This is a list of T cell receptor beta chains from one sample in a study of blood T cell repertoires in COVID-19. Produced via immunoSEQ multiplex PCR; TCRdb's table is partial and in-frame only. The sample has about 250,000 clones; around 88% are singletons. Material: peripheral blood. These receptor sequences come from a man aged 80 or over with acute or convalescent COVID-19. Each CDR3 is given with its conserved first and last residue. The D gene is left open where the match is weak. Clone size is given for some rows only: seen once, a few or many times, or a class if the clone is expanded.

d_call j_call clone_size v_call cdr3_aa cdr3_nt
TRBD1 TRBJ1-4 - TRBV5-5 CASSRPTGDEKLFF TGTGCCAGCAGCCGACCGACAGGGGACGAAAAACTGTTTTTT
TRBD1 TRBJ1-1 - TRBV19 CASSSRGTDMNTEAFF TGTGCCAGTAGTTCCAGGGGGACGGACATGAACACTGAAGCTTTCTTT
TRBD1 TRBJ1-4 - TRBV7-9 CASSLGQGFNEKLFF TGTGCCAGCAGCCTAGGACAGGGCTTTAATGAAAAACTGTTTTTT
- TRBJ2-3 - TRBV5-5 CASSLVAGGTDTQYF TGTGCCAGCAGCTTGGTGGCAGGGGGCACAGATACGCAGTATTTT
- TRBJ1-2 - TRBV14 CASRTENYGYTF TGTGCCAGCAGGACGGAGAACTATGGCTACACCTTC
- TRBJ1-2 - TRBV18 CASSQSKGRNEYGYTF TGTGCCAGCTCACAATCGAAGGGGCGGAACGAATACGGCTACACCTTC
TRBD1 TRBJ1-6 - TRBV5-4 CASSTGTDPYTPLHF TGTGCCAGCAGTACCGGGACAGACCCTTATACACCCCTCCACTTT
TRBD1 TRBJ1-5 - TRBV19 CASSTGGDQPQHF TGTGCCAGTAGCACAGGGGGCGATCAGCCCCAGCATTTT
- TRBJ2-7 - TRBV6-5 CASSYSPQYEQYF TGTGCCAGCAGTTACTCGCCACAGTACGAGCAGTACTTC
TRBD2 TRBJ2-3 - TRBV6-5 CASSAIAGPTDTQYF TGTGCCAGCAGCGCTATAGCGGGACCCACAGATACGCAGTATTTT
- TRBJ1-4 few TRBV6-2/TRBV6-3 CASSTDRLQTGTPNEKLFF TGTGCCAGCAGTACCGACCGACTCCAGACCGGGACACCTAATGAAAAACTGTTTTTT
TRBD2 TRBJ2-7 - TRBV9 CASSPRGLADYEQYF TGTGCCAGCAGCCCTAGGGGACTAGCGGACTACGAGCAGTACTTC
TRBD1 TRBJ2-7 - TRBV12-5 CASGLVLLKGRTGYGYEQYF TGTGCTAGTGGTTTGGTACTTTTAAAAGGGCGGACAGGGTACGGCTACGAGCAGTACTTC
- TRBJ1-5 - TRBV7-2 CASSPGGGNQPQHF TGTGCCAGCAGTCCAGGTGGCGGCAATCAGCCCCAGCATTTT
TRBD2 TRBJ2-7 - TRBV5-4 CASSFTGTSYSEQYF TGTGCCAGCAGCTTCACCGGGACTAGCTACAGCGAGCAGTACTTC
- TRBJ2-2 - TRBV6-5 CASNLHGGPGELFF TGTGCCAGCAACCTCCACGGGGGTCCCGGGGAGCTGTTTTTT
- TRBJ1-2 - TRBV12-3/TRBV12-4 CASRLDSNYGYTF TGTGCCAGCAGACTGGACAGTAACTATGGCTACACCTTC
TRBD1 TRBJ1-2 - TRBV6-1 CASSEVRGQLEGYTF TGTGCCAGCAGTGAAGTCAGGGGGCAGTTAGAAGGCTACACCTTC
- TRBJ1-1 - TRBV9 CASSVFGGQDTEAFF TGTGCCAGCAGCGTATTCGGGGGGCAGGACACTGAAGCTTTCTTT
- TRBJ2-3 - TRBV3-1/TRBV3-2 CASSYDPTQRSTQYF TGTGCCAGCAGCTACGACCCGACTCAACGGAGTACGCAGTATTTT
TRBD2 TRBJ2-7 once TRBV5-5 CASSLSSGAIFYEQYF TGTGCCAGCAGCTTGTCTAGCGGGGCGATCTTTTACGAGCAGTACTTC
- TRBJ1-1 - TRBV14 CASSNLRTLNTEAFF TGTGCCAGCAGCAACCTCAGGACTCTGAACACTGAAGCTTTCTTT
- TRBJ2-7 - TRBV19 CASSMTVPYEQYF TGTGCCAGTAGTATGACAGTCCCCTACGAGCAGTACTTC
- TRBJ1-2 - TRBV5-5 CASSLVVRANYGYTF TGTGCCAGCAGCTTGGTGGTCAGGGCTAACTATGGCTACACCTTC
TRBD1 TRBJ1-2 - TRBV7-2 CASRQQGADYGYTF TGTGCCAGCAGACAACAGGGGGCGGACTATGGCTACACCTTC
TRBD1 TRBJ1-5 - TRBV7-9 CASSYTGGNQPQHF TGTGCCAGCAGCTACACAGGGGGGAATCAGCCCCAGCATTTT
TRBD1 TRBJ1-4 - TRBV7-8 CASSGRTGRNEKLFF TGTGCCAGCAGCGGACGGACAGGGAGGAATGAAAAACTGTTTTTT
- TRBJ1-3 - TRBV19 CASSMSGFRRGNTIYF TGTGCCAGTAGTATGTCGGGGTTTCGACGTGGAAACACCATATATTTT
TRBD1 TRBJ2-5 - TRBV6-6 CASSPDRAHQETQYF TGTGCCAGCAGCCCAGACAGGGCCCACCAAGAGACCCAGTACTTC
- TRBJ1-1 - TRBV19 CASMEGYTEAFF TGTGCCAGTATGGAGGGGTACACTGAAGCTTTCTTT
TRBD2 TRBJ2-1 - TRBV6-2/TRBV6-3 CASSYSTSGTQLGQFF TGTGCCAGCAGTTACTCGACCAGCGGGACCCAATTAGGGCAGTTCTTC
- TRBJ2-5 - TRBV7-9 CASSLGDLPQETQYF TGTGCCAGCAGCTTAGGGGACTTGCCTCAAGAGACCCAGTACTTC